Detailed here is one T cell receptor (beta chain). Its antigen is unidentified. The hyperthyroidism was newly diagnosed and had lasted under 2 months; the patients were aged 18 to 65. Thyroid ultrasound, orbital computed tomography, clinical symptoms, and serum thyroxine and TRAb underpinned diagnoses. TCR beta CDR3 regions were amplified from RNA. TCR CDR3 underwent first-round RT-PCR with the HTBI primer set. TCRdb independently ran MiXCR on the multiplex PCR reads; one entry per CDR3 protein. This sample has 500,000 to 600,000 distinct CDR3 sequences, with approximately 16% found just once. The sample is drawn from a study of T cells in Graves' hyperthyroidism and ophthalmopathy. Looked up from germline, CDR1 is SGHRS and CDR2 is YFSETQ. J gave up 0 bases and V 1 base, and 6 bases lay outside the gene matches. The length of the CDR3 is 16 residues. Study conclusions and caveats: Blood also carried most thyroid clonotypes expanded above 0.001. Progression to ophthalmopathy was predicted a median of approximately 6.4 months early.

The V gene is TRBV5-1, the J gene TRBJ2-5; 7 nucleotides line up with TRBD1. The source is a woman aged 18-29 years with Graves' hyperthyroidism. The sequencing sample was made of blood. CDR3 region: CASSLIGQANQETQYF. In nucleotides, the CDR3 is TGCGCCAGCAGCTTGATCGGACAGGCCAACCAAGAGACCCAGTACTTC.